The 9 T cell receptor beta chains in this list originate from one sample, sequenced in a study of cytomegalovirus exposure and HLA in healthy donors. Both 60 Vbeta primers and 13 Jbeta primers went into the PCR. Clones were read by immunoSEQ multiplex PCR, and TCRdb kept only the in-frame ones, dropping some. In the table there are 130,000 or so clones, around 83% of which are singletons. Sequencing was carried out using PBMCs. The source is a young woman in good health and CMV-seropositive.

The chain carries TRBV6-5 and TRBJ1-5, with 7 bases that match TRBD1. The CDR3 has 14 residues. With V trimmed by 5 bases and J by 4 bases, 5 bases remained unmatched. The germline V gene has CDR1 MNHEY and CDR2 SVGAGI. The CDR3 coding sequence is TGTGCCAGCAGTATCACAGGGGCGAATCAGCCCCAGCATTTT. This sequence encodes CASSITGANQPQHF.

The chain links TRBV6-1 to TRBJ1-1; TRBD1 matches 7 bases. This CDR3 has 13 amino acids. The V segment lost 6 bases and the J segment 4 bases; nucleotides outside the gene matches: 5. Germline CDR1 MNHNS, CDR2 SASEGT. As DNA, the CDR3 is TGTGCCAGCAGGGGACAGAGCGGCACTGAAGCTTTCTTT. This encodes CASRGQSGTEAFF.

Regarding this clone: The sample holds other DNA sequences that translate to the same CDR3. V is TRBV18 and J is TRBJ1-2, with 10 bases identical to TRBD1. Germline CDR1 is KGHSH and CDR2 is LQKENI. Trimming cost V 3 bases and J 6 bases; bases outside gene matches: 10. The CDR3 length is 16 residues. This CDR3 reads CASSPSQGQGSNGYTF. The CDR3 region has the DNA TGTGCCAGCTCACCGTCCCAGGGACAGGGGAGCAATGGCTACACCTTC.

This clone was seen once. The chain couples TRBV2 to TRBJ2-1; 9 bases are a match to TRBD1. There are 16 residues in the CDR3. V lost 2 bases to trimming and J lost 10 bases; unmatched junction nucleotides: 12. Germline CDR1 reads SNHLY; CDR2 reads FYNNEI. CDR3 residues: CASSEQLGTGSLEQFF. The CDR3, as DNA: TGTGCCAGCAGTGAACAGCTCGGGACAGGGTCTTTGGAGCAGTTCTTC.

The V and J genes are TRBV9 and TRBJ2-1; 7 positions match TRBD2. The CDR3 extends over 14 amino acids. Per the germline V gene, CDR1 is SGDLS and CDR2 is YYNGEE. V shed 5 bases and J 1 base; nucleotides not matched to a gene: 3. CDR3 sequence reads: CASSASGSYNEQFF. CDR3 DNA sequence: TGTGCCAGCAGTGCTAGCGGATCCTACAATGAGCAGTTCTTC.

In its sample, this clone was seen a few times. The chain couples TRBV5-1 to TRBJ2-2; D not resolved. CDR3 length equals 14 residues. Germline-derived CDR1 and CDR2 are SGHRS and YFSETQ. V lost 3 bases, J lost 2 bases, and 8 bases lay in between. The CDR3 nucleotides read TGCGCCAGCAGCTCTACCCTAAACACCGGGGAGCTGTTTTTT. It yields the protein CASSSTLNTGELFF.

The V gene is TRBV6-1, the J gene TRBJ2-7; 8 bases fit TRBD2. J lost 0 bases, V lost 5 bases, and 3 bases had no gene match. The CDR3 runs to 14 residues. Germline lookup yields CDR1 MNHNS and CDR2 SASEGT. The CDR3 sequence: CASSFGGGSYEQYF. For the CDR3, the DNA is TGTGCCAGCAGTTTCGGGGGGGGCTCCTACGAGCAGTACTTC.

The chain employs TRBV5-4 and TRBJ2-3; perhaps TRBD1 as D (6 bases). Germline loops: CDR1 SGHNT, CDR2 YYREEE (reference sequence). This CDR3 comprises 14 residues. The V end lost 4 bases, the J end lost 4 bases, and 13 bases lay between the germline ends. The CDR3 DNA reads as TGTGCCAGCAGCCTACAGACAGGTCCAGATACGCAGTATTTT. Protein sequence: CASSLQTGPDTQYF.

In DNA form, the CDR3 reads TGCGCCAGCAGCCAGGACAGCTCCTATAATTCACCCCTCCACTTT. Its protein is CASSQDSSYNSPLHF. V is TRBV4-1 and J is TRBJ1-6; weak D call: TRBD1 (6 bases). The CDR3 is 15 amino acids. Deletions cut 3 bases from V and 0 bases from J, with 6 bases between. CDR1 is MGHRA and CDR2 is YSYEKL in the germline V gene.